This T cell receptor (beta chain) appears in the sequencing data of a study of early T cells in non-severe SARS-CoV-2 infection. This clonotype came up many times. V was cut by 6 bases and J by 16 bases, with 16 bases left in between. Germline lookup yields CDR1 DFQATT and CDR2 SNEGSKA (reference sequence). CDR3 length: 10 residues. As part of library construction, unique molecular identifiers were attached to individual cDNA molecules. From the 5' RACE reads, TCRdb called clonotypes with MiXCR, one entry per CDR3 protein. The table lists over 75,000 distinct CDR3 sequences, 13% of them singletons. This receptor was obtained from an adult who was a healthcare worker with PCR-confirmed SARS-CoV-2 infection or an uninfected control (not recorded which). The genes are TRBV20-1 and TRBJ2-4, with D possibly being TRBD1 (6 bases). What was sequenced was whole blood. CDR3 DNA sequence: TGCAGTGCGGGGCAGGGGATCCTATACTTC. This encodes CSAGQGILYF.